This entry features one T cell receptor beta chain sequence. What it recognizes is unknown. 13 Jbeta primers and 60 Vbeta primers were used for the PCR. Here immunoSEQ multiplex PCR was the method, and the copy in TCRdb shows in-frame clones only, minus some. The table has 100,000 to 150,000 clones, 65% to 85% seen once. Germline V CDR1 and CDR2: SNHLY, FYNNEI. V was cut by 6 bases and J by 14 bases, with 13 bases left in between. The CDR3 spans 10 residues. The sample belongs to a study of cytomegalovirus exposure and HLA in healthy donors. Regarding the study as a whole: The authors excluded some V segments, including TRBV6-2 and TRBV6-3, as indistinguishable.

The chain uses TRBV2 and TRBJ1-2; tentatively, D is TRBD1 (6 bases). Input material: PBMCs. The origin of this receptor is a woman in her 40s in good health and CMV-seronegative. The CDR3 nucleotides read TGTGCCAGCAGCTACACCGGGACAACCTTC. Translating it yields CASSYTGTTF.